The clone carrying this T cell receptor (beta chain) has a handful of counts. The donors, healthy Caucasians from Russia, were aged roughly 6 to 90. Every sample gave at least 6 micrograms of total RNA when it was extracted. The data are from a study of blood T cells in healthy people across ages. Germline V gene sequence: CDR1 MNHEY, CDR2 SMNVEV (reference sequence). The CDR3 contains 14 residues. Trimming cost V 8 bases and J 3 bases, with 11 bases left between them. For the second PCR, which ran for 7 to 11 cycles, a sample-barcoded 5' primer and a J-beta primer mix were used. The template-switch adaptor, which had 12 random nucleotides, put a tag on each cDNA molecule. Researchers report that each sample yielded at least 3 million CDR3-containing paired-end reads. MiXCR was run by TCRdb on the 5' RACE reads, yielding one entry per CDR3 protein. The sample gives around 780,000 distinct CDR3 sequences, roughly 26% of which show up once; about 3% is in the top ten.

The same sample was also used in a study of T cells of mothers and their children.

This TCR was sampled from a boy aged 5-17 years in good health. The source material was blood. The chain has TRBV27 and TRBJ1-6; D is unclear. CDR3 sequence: CASATTGYNSPLHF. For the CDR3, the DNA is TGTGCCAGCGCCACCACGGGCTATAATTCACCCCTCCACTTT.